The 7 T cell receptor beta chains reported below all come from one sample, sequenced in a study of regulatory T cells in long-lasting Graves disease. Time point defined: persistent/refractory GD, antithyroid drugs over 5 years with positive TRAb. Preparation of the TCR library used RNA extracted from PBMCs. Building the TCR beta libraries relied on iRepertoire HTBI primers, and CDR3 regions underwent Arm-PCR. TCRdb reanalysed the multiplex PCR reads using MiXCR and keeps one entry per CDR3 protein. The sample holds some 300,000 distinct CDR3 sequences, roughly a fifth seen once. Sequenced material: peripheral blood mononuclear cells (PBMCs), taken when the disease was refractory, from a patient treated with antithyroid drugs. These receptor sequences come from a female donor with Graves disease.

This clonotype occurred many times. The chain carries TRBV7-2 and TRBJ2-7, with 7 nucleotides matching TRBD1. Unmatched junction bases numbered 7, after V lost 5 bases and J lost 3 bases. This CDR3 region has 14 residues. Per the germline V gene, CDR1 is SGHTA and CDR2 is FQGNSA. CDR3 loop: CASSPDRDVYEQYF. The CDR3 nucleotides read TGTGCCAGCAGCCCCGACAGGGATGTCTACGAGCAGTACTTC.

This clonotype was detected ten times or more. J is TRBJ1-2 and V is TRBV18, with D uncertain. The CDR3 has 12 residues. Germline V lookup: CDR1 KGHSH, CDR2 LQKENI. Trimming shortened V by 5 bases and J by 4 bases, and 8 bases separated the two germline ends. The CDR3 here is CASSAGLYGYTF. CDR3 in DNA: TGTGCCAGCTCAGCCGGACTCTATGGCTACACCTTC. Variable domain in full (rest from reference TRBV18 and TRBJ1-2): NAGVMQNPRHLVRRRGQEARLRCSPMKGHSHVYWYRQLPEEGLKFMVYLQKENIIDESGMPKERFSAEFPKEGPSILRIQQVVRGDSAAYFCASSAGLYGYTFGSGTRLTVV.

This clonotype was counted at least ten times. The chain combines TRBV30 with TRBJ2-5; no definite D call. CDR3 length: 12 residues. The germline V gene encodes CDR1 GTSNPN and CDR2 SVGIG (reference sequence). Trimming removed 3 bases from V and 6 bases from J, with 11 bases in between. This CDR3 is CAWRIEGKTQYF. Written as DNA, the CDR3 is TGTGCCTGGAGGATAGAAGGGAAGACCCAGTACTTC.

The rearrangement joins TRBV28 to TRBJ1-6, with D possibly TRBD1 on 5 matching bases. The germline gives CDR1 MDHEN, CDR2 SYDVKM. V lost 4 bases and J lost 10, with 8 bases in between. The CDR3 runs 12 residues. CDR3 residues: CASSSRDSPLHF. The CDR3 DNA is TGTGCCAGCAGTTCCCGGGACTCACCCCTCCACTTT.

The chain uses TRBV3-1 and TRBJ2-1, with D perhaps matching TRBD2 (5 bases). CDR3 size: 15 residues. Per germline, CDR1 LGHDT and CDR2 YNNKEL (reference sequence). V was pared by 2 bases and J by 7 bases, with 15 bases between. CDR3 protein: CASSQRQYGGNEQFF. The CDR3 DNA sequence: TGTGCCAGCAGCCAACGCCAGTACGGCGGGAATGAGCAGTTCTTC.

This clonotype was recorded many times. For the CDR3, the DNA is TGTGCCAGCAACACAGGGTCCTATGGCTACACCTTC. Encoded protein: CASNTGSYGYTF. The chain carries TRBV28 and TRBJ1-2, with D perhaps TRBD1 (6 bases). V lost 7 bases and J 4 bases, leaving 10 bases between the germline ends. Germline V gene lookup returns CDR1 MDHEN and CDR2 SYDVKM. The CDR3 length is 12 residues.

This clonotype was seen at least ten times. The genes are TRBV28 and TRBJ2-7; TRBD1 might be the D (6 bases). In germline, CDR1 is MDHEN, CDR2 SYDVKM. The V and J ends lost 9 bases and 7 bases respectively, with 16 bases between them. The CDR3 totals 12 residues. This chain's CDR3 is CASRDTLGEQYF. CDR3 sequence (DNA): TGTGCCAGTAGGGACACCCTCGGGGAGCAGTACTTC.